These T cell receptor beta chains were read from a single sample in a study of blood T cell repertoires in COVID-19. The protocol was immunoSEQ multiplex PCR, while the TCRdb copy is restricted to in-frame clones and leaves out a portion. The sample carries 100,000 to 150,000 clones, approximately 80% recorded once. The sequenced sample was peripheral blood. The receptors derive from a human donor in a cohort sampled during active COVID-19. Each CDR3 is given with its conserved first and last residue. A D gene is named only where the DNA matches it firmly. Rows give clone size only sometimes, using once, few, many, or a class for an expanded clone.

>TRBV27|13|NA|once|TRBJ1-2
CASSYGGDYGYTF
TGTGCCAGCAGTTACGGGGGGGACTATGGCTACACCTTC
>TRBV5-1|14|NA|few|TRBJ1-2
CASSLGGANYGYTF
TGCGCCAGCAGCTTGGGGGGAGCTAACTATGGCTACACCTTC
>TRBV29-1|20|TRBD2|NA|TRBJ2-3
CSVEEVDRRTSGGGTDTQYF
TGCAGCGTTGAAGAAGTAGACAGGAGGACTAGCGGGGGGGGGACAGATACGCAGTATTTT
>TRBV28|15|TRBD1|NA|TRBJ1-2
CASGSSQGVSYGYTF
TGTGCCAGCGGTTCGTCCCAGGGGGTGAGCTATGGCTACACCTTC
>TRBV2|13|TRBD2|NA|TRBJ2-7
CAITRGAGYEQYF
TGTGCCATAACGCGGGGGGCCGGCTACGAGCAGTACTTC
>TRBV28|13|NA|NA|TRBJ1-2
CASRPTGPYGYTF
TGTGCCAGCAGGCCCACAGGGCCCTATGGCTACACCTTC
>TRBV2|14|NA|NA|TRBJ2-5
CASSETVYQETQYF
TGTGCCAGCAGCGAGACTGTGTACCAAGAGACCCAGTACTTC
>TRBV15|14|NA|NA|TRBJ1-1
CATSRDNGDLAAFF
TGTGCCACCAGCAGAGATAACGGGGACTTAGCAGCTTTCTTT
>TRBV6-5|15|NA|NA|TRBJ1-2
CASSSPSGTGYGYTF
TGTGCCAGCAGTTCCCCCAGCGGGACGGGCTATGGCTACACCTTC
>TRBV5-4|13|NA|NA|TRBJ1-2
CASSLAAGYGYTF
TGTGCCAGCAGCTTGGCCGCAGGGTATGGCTACACCTTC